Below are 29 T cell receptor beta chains sequenced from a single sample in a study of T cell responses to AZD1222 COVID-19 vaccine. Measured with immunoSEQ multiplex PCR; TCRdb has only the in-frame clones, and not every one. This repertoire shows about 110,000 clones, around 87% found once; its top ten account for approximately 1.3%. The specimen was peripheral blood, collected on day 0 of AZD1222 vaccination. The receptors stem from an adult in good health.

The chain links TRBV15 to TRBJ2-7, with 13 bases fitting TRBD2. The germline V gene has CDR1 LNHNV and CDR2 YYDKDF (reference sequence). The CDR3 has 17 amino acids. V gave up 5 bases and J gave up 9 bases; unmatched junction bases: 16. Written as DNA, the CDR3 is TGTGCCACCAGCCCATCTACCGGGACTAGCGGGGACTGGGGGCAGTACTTC. Amino acid sequence: CATSPSTGTSGDWGQYF.

The chain uses TRBV12-3 or TRBV12-4 and TRBJ1-5; D is perhaps TRBD1 (6 bases). V was trimmed by 6 bases and J by 3 bases, leaving 9 bases between them. This CDR3 has 13 amino acids. CDR3: CASRDRPNQPQHF. The CDR3 nucleotides are TGTGCCAGCAGGGACAGACCCAATCAGCCCCAGCATTTT.

This clone has a handful of counts. V and J are TRBV28 and TRBJ2-7; D might be TRBD1 (5 bases). The CDR3 loop spans 12 amino acids. V was clipped by 6 bases and J by 10 bases, with 16 bases between them. In germline, CDR1 is MDHEN, CDR2 SYDVKM. The CDR3 DNA sequence: TGTGCCAGCAGCAACCTTGGGGCGCAACAGTACTTC. The encoded protein is CASSNLGAQQYF.

The rearrangement links TRBV29-1 to TRBJ2-3, with D unclear. Trimming removed 5 bases at V and 5 bases at J, with 8 bases between. The CDR3 sequence is 11 residues long. Germline-derived CDR1 and CDR2 are SQVTM and ANQGSEA. The CDR3 nucleotides read TGCAGCGTTCGGCCCAAAGATACGCAGTATTTT. It translates to CSVRPKDTQYF.

The chain has TRBV4-1 and TRBJ2-7; 10 nucleotides line up with TRBD1. CDR3 length equals 14 residues. Germline values: CDR1 MGHRA, CDR2 YSYEKL. V lost 3 bases and J lost 1; bases outside the gene matches: 0. CDR3 nucleotides: TGCGCCAGCAGCCAGGGACAGGGGTCCTACGAGCAGTACTTC. Amino acids: CASSQGQGSYEQYF.

Written as DNA, the CDR3 is TGTGCCAGCAGTATGAGGCCGGGTTATGAAAAACTGTTTTTT. This gives the protein CASSMRPGYEKLFF. The chain uses TRBV27 and TRBJ1-4; D not certain. Germline CDR1 MNHEY, CDR2 SMNVEV (reference sequence). Trimming pared 5 bases from V and 6 bases from J, leaving 13 bases between. The CDR3 is made up of 14 amino acids.

J is TRBJ1-2 and V is TRBV4-1; D gene unclear. V lost 4 bases and J lost 8, with 14 bases in between. The length of the CDR3 is 13 residues. Germline-derived CDR1 and CDR2 are MGHRA and YSYEKL. CDR3 protein: CASSPTGLRGYTF. The CDR3 DNA sequence: TGCGCCAGCAGCCCTACGGGCCTTAGGGGCTACACCTTC.

The genes are TRBV10-3 and TRBJ1-5; TRBD1 is a possible D gene (6 bases). Trimming cost V 3 bases and J 7 bases, with 19 bases left between them. Per the germline V gene, CDR1 is ENHRY and CDR2 is SYGVKD. CDR3 size: 16 residues. The CDR3 nucleotides read TGTGCCATCAGTGACCACAGTCAAGGGGGAGAACAGCCCCAGCATTTT. This encodes CAISDHSQGGEQPQHF.

The chain has TRBV30 and TRBJ2-3, with D maybe TRBD2 (6 bases). Trimming left V 4 bases short and J 2 bases short, with 13 bases between. This CDR3 has 14 amino acids. CDR1 and CDR2 (germline): GTSNPN, SVGIG (reference sequence). CDR3 region: CAWTVSGLTDTQYF. CDR3 nucleotide sequence: TGTGCCTGGACGGTTAGCGGACTCACAGATACGCAGTATTTT.

The chain uses TRBV7-2 and TRBJ2-1; 7 bases agree with TRBD2. The junction had 5 bases not matched to a gene; V was cut back by 5 bases and J by 7 bases. The germline V gene encodes CDR1 SGHTA and CDR2 FQGNSA. This CDR3 contains 13 residues. CDR3 region: CASSPRGENEQFF. The CDR3 bases are TGTGCCAGCAGCCCCCGGGGGGAGAATGAGCAGTTCTTC.

CDR3 sequence: CASSLGQVRDTQYF. Here the CDR3 DNA reads TGCGCCAGCAGCTTGGGACAGGTTAGAGATACGCAGTATTTT. The V gene is TRBV5-1, the J gene TRBJ2-3, with a weak D call TRBD1 (6 bases). The CDR3 consists of 14 residues. In germline, CDR1 is SGHRS, CDR2 YFSETQ. Trimming stripped 0 bases from V and 5 bases from J, with 10 bases between.

The CDR3: CSAPGGTEAFF. For the CDR3, the DNA is TGCAGCGCGCCAGGAGGCACTGAAGCTTTCTTT. V is TRBV29-1 and J is TRBJ1-1; no firm D call. The V and J ends lost 7 bases and 4 bases respectively, with 10 bases between them. This CDR3 is 11 amino acids long. CDR1 is SQVTM, CDR2 ANQGSEA, per germline.

The chain links TRBV2 to TRBJ2-1, with a weak D call TRBD2 (5 bases). V lost 6 bases and J lost 0, with 12 bases in between. This CDR3 has 15 residues. Germline CDR1 reads SNHLY; CDR2 reads FYNNEI. Here the CDR3 DNA reads TGTGCCAGCAGGGGAAGAGGGAGCTCCTACAATGAGCAGTTCTTC. Translating gives CASRGRGSSYNEQFF.

This rearrangement joins TRBV4-1 to TRBJ2-3, with 8 bases that match TRBD2. Germline assignment: CDR1 MGHRA and CDR2 YSYEKL. Unmatched junction bases numbered 14, after V lost 4 bases and J lost 8 bases. The CDR3 runs 16 residues. The CDR3 DNA follows: TGCGCCAGCAGCCCAACTAGCGGAGGTTGGGAGGGTACGCAGTATTTT. It codes for CASSPTSGGWEGTQYF.

Only one count was recorded for this clone. The rearrangement uses TRBV4-1 and TRBJ1-6; possible D gene TRBD1, 5 bases. The CDR3 is 15 residues long. The germline gives CDR1 MGHRA, CDR2 YSYEKL. V lost 0 bases to trimming and J lost 10 bases, with 13 bases between them. This CDR3 is CASSQDGTALSPLHF. Written as DNA, the CDR3 is TGCGCCAGCAGCCAAGACGGGACGGCGTTATCACCCCTCCACTTT.

The chain links TRBV6-5 to TRBJ1-5; D not certain. The ends were cut back, 5 bases at V and 7 bases at J, with 18 bases in the middle. The CDR3 totals 15 residues. Germline V gene sequence: CDR1 MNHEY, CDR2 SVGAGI. The chain's CDR3 is CASSPPRASRQPQHF. The DNA of the CDR3 is TGTGCCAGCAGTCCACCCCGGGCGTCGCGGCAGCCCCAGCATTTT.

The chain links TRBV18 to TRBJ1-2; D may be TRBD1 (5 bases). Germline CDR1 KGHSH, CDR2 LQKENI. With 4 bases removed from V and 4 bases from J, the gap between germline ends came to 25 bases. The CDR3 loop spans 18 amino acids. The chain's CDR3 is CASSLPERGVAGGYGYTF. DNA for the CDR3: TGTGCCAGCTCACTCCCCGAAAGAGGCGTGGCGGGGGGCTATGGCTACACCTTC.

This chain uses TRBV5-4 with TRBJ1-1; TRBD1 is a possible D gene (6 bases). Trimming took off 2 bases at V and 2 bases at J, with 10 bases between the two ends. Germline CDR1 and CDR2: SGHNT and YYREEE (reference sequence). The CDR3 contains 14 residues. The CDR3: CASSFGTLNTEAFF. CDR3 coding DNA: TGTGCCAGCAGCTTCGGGACACTAAACACTGAAGCTTTCTTT.

The chain employs TRBV10-1 and TRBJ1-1; possible D gene TRBD1, 5 bases. This CDR3 is 17 amino acids long. The germline gives CDR1 WNHNN, CDR2 SYGVQD (reference sequence). V lost 0 bases and J 0 bases, leaving 14 bases between the germline ends. The DNA for the CDR3 is TGCGCCAGCAGTGAGTCGAATTTCAACAGGATGAACACTGAAGCTTTCTTT. The encoded protein is CASSESNFNRMNTEAFF.

V is TRBV5-4 and J is TRBJ2-3, with 8 bases lining up with TRBD2. Germline loops: CDR1 SGHNT, CDR2 YYREEE (reference sequence). After removal of 3 bases from V and 2 bases from J, the junction contained 5 bases not matched to a gene. The CDR3 consists of 15 residues. CDR3 loop: CASSSRGGATDTQYF. DNA of the CDR3: TGTGCCAGCAGCTCCCGGGGGGGGGCCACAGATACGCAGTATTTT.

V and J are TRBV6-1 and TRBJ2-3, with D tentatively TRBD1 or TRBD2 (5 bases each). Germline CDR1 reads MNHNS; CDR2 reads SASEGT. V was cut by 2 bases and J by 0 bases, with 15 bases left in between. The length of the CDR3 is 17 residues. The CDR3 coding sequence is TGTGCCAGCAGTGAATGGGGGTTGGTGGATAGCACAGATACGCAGTATTTT. It specifies CASSEWGLVDSTDTQYF.

The chain carries TRBV3-1 (or the pseudogene TRBV3-2) and TRBJ2-5; D gene ambiguous. The CDR3 is 11 amino acids. Trimming left V 4 bases short and J 8 bases short, with 8 bases between. Germline CDR1 reads LGHDT; CDR2 reads YNNKEL (reference sequence). CDR3 sequence (DNA): TGTGCCAGCAGCCTCGTGGAAACCCAGTACTTC. Translation gives CASSLVETQYF.

V and J are TRBV6-2 or TRBV6-3 and TRBJ2-1; the match to TRBD1 covers 8 bases. CDR1 and CDR2 (germline): MNHEY, SVGEGT. The CDR3 consists of 17 residues. V was pared by 2 bases and J by 7 bases, with 13 bases of the junction left unmatched. CDR3 region: CASSYQRTGRDANEQFF. The DNA of the CDR3 is TGTGCCAGCAGTTACCAACGGACAGGGCGGGACGCAAATGAGCAGTTCTTC.

The chain employs TRBV12-3 or TRBV12-4 and TRBJ2-7, with D uncertain. CDR3 length: 13 amino acids. The V end was cut by 3 bases, the J end by 6 bases, with 12 bases between. The CDR3 sequence: CASSFEGKAEQYF. The CDR3 nucleotides read TGTGCCAGCAGTTTTGAAGGGAAGGCCGAGCAGTACTTC.

The count of this clone is one. This chain connects TRBV6-5 to TRBJ1-5; D gene ambiguous. V lost 3 bases and J lost 3, with 9 bases in between. Germline V gives CDR1 MNHEY, CDR2 SVGAGI. This CDR3 contains 14 residues. This CDR3 reads CASSYGRINQPQHF. The CDR3 DNA follows: TGTGCCAGCAGTTATGGACGGATCAATCAGCCCCAGCATTTT.

The chain is built from TRBV2 and TRBJ1-5, with TRBD1 as a possible D gene (5 bases). Germline V CDR1 and CDR2: SNHLY, FYNNEI. The ends were cut back, 6 bases at V and 2 bases at J, with 11 bases in the middle. The CDR3 runs to 14 residues. The chain's CDR3 is CASRAGLGNQPQHF. In DNA form, the CDR3 reads TGTGCCAGCAGGGCAGGGTTGGGCAATCAGCCCCAGCATTTT.

V gene TRBV2 combines with J gene TRBJ1-5, with 8 nucleotides matching TRBD1. The CDR3 is 13 amino acids. Trimming at V came to 6 bases and at J to 5 bases, leaving 3 bases not matched to a gene. Looked up from germline, CDR1 is SNHLY and CDR2 is FYNNEI. The CDR3 DNA reads TGTGCCAGCAGCTTGGGACAGGATCAGCCCCAGCATTTT. It codes for CASSLGQDQPQHF.

The chain combines TRBV5-4 with TRBJ1-1, with D unclear. The germline V and J ends were trimmed by 1 base and 0 bases, with 7 bases remaining between them. In germline, CDR1 is SGHNT, CDR2 YYREEE (reference sequence). The CDR3 sequence is 14 residues long. The CDR3 DNA reads TGTGCCAGCAGCTTGCCAGGACTGAACACTGAAGCTTTCTTT. This sequence encodes CASSLPGLNTEAFF.

The chain is built from TRBV6-5 and TRBJ1-5; no definite D call. The CDR3 is made up of 15 amino acids. Looked up from germline, CDR1 is MNHEY and CDR2 is SVGAGI. Deletions cut 7 bases from V and 3 bases from J, with 16 bases between. For the CDR3, the DNA is TGTGCCAGCATGCGGACTAATATCCCCAATCAGCCCCAGCATTTT. It yields the protein CASMRTNIPNQPQHF.